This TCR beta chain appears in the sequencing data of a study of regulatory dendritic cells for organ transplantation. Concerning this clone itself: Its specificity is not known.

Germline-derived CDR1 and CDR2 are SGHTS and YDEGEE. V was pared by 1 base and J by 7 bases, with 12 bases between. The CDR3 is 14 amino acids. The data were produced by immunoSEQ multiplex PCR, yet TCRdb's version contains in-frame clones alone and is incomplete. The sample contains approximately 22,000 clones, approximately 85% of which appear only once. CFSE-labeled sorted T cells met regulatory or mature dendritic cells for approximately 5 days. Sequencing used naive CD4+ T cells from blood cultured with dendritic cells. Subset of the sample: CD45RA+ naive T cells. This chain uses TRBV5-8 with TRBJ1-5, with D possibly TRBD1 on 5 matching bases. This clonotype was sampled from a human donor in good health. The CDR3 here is CASSLWRGSQPQHF. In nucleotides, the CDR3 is TGTGCCAGCAGCTTGTGGAGGGGCAGCCAGCCCCAGCATTTT.